Listed here is a single TCR beta chain. As yet, its antigen is unknown. The assay was immunoSEQ multiplex PCR, and TCRdb's table has in-frame clones only and misses some. The repertoire consists of about 320,000 clones, with over 90% occurring once and the leading ten covering roughly 6%. The data belong to a study of brain T cells in children with intractable seizures. General study findings and limits: Only CDR3 sequence similarity suggested viral specificity, without known HCMV serostatus.

The sample's time point: blood from clinic visit 5 months post-surgery; TSC patient then seizure free. Only cases whose brain tissue showed the highest T cell transcript signatures were sequenced. The CDR3 totals 13 residues. The V end was cut by 6 bases, the J end by 3 bases, with 8 bases between. CDR1 KGHSH and CDR2 LQKENI come from the germline V gene. The sample consisted of peripheral blood, taken approximately 5 months after surgery. The receptor was derived from a boy under three years old with tuberous sclerosis and intractable seizures. The chain uses TRBV18 and TRBJ1-4, with a possible D match to TRBD1 (6 bases). The CDR3 loop is CASSRGPNEKLFF. The CDR3 nucleotides read TGTGCCAGCTCTCGGGGGCCTAATGAAAAACTGTTTTTT. Together with reference TRBV18 and TRBJ1-4, the CDR3 gives the full variable domain: NAGVMQNPRHLVRRRGQEARLRCSPMKGHSHVYWYRQLPEEGLKFMVYLQKENIIDESGMPKERFSAEFPKEGPSILRIQQVVRGDSAAYFCASSRGPNEKLFFGSGTQLSVL.